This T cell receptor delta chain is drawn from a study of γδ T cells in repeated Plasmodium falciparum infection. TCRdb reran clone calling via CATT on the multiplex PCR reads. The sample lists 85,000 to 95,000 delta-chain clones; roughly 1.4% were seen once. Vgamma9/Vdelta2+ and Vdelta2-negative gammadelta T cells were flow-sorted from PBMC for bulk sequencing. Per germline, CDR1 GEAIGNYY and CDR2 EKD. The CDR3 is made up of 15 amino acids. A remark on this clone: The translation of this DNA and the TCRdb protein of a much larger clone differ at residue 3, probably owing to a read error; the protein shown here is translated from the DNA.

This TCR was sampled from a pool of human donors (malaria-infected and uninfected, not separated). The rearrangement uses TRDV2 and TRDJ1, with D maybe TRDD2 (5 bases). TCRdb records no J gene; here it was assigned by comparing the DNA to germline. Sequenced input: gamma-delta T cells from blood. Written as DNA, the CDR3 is TGTGCCAGTGACCCTCTACTCCTAAGGGCCGATAAACTCATCTTT. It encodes CASDPLLLRADKLIF.